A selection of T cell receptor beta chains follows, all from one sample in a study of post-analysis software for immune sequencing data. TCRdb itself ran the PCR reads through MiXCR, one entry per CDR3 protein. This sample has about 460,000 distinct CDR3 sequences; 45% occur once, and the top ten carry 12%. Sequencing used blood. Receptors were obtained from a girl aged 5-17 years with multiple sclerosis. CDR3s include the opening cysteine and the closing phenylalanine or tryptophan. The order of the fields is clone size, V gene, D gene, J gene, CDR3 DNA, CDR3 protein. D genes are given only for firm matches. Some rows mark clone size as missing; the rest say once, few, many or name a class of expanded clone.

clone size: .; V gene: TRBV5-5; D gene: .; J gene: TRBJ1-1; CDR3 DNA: TGTGCCAGCAGCTTAGAAGCCTCGAACACTGAAGCTTTCTTT; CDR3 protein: CASSLEASNTEAFF
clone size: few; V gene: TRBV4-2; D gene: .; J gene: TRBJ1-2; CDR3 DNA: TGTGCCAGCAGCCAAGATAAAGGGGACTCTATTCGGACGGGCTACACCTTC; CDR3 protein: CASSQDKGDSIRTGYTF
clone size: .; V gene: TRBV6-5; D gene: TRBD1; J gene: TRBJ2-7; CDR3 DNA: TGTGCCAGCAGTTATGCCGGGACAGGGAACGAGCAGTACTTC; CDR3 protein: CASSYAGTGNEQYF
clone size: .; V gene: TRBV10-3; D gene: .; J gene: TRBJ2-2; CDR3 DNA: TGTGCCATCAGTACGACAGGCCAAAACACCGGGGAGCTGTTTTTT; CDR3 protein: CAISTTGQNTGELFF
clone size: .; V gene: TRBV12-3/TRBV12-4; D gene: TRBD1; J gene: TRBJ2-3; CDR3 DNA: TGTGCCAGCACCCATACGGACAGGCCCACAGATACGCAGTATTTT; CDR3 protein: CASTHTDRPTDTQYF
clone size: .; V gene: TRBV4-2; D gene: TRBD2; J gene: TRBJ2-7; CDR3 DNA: TGTGCCAGCAGCCAAGATGGAGCGGGATCAGACTACGAGCAGTACTTC; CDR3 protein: CASSQDGAGSDYEQYF
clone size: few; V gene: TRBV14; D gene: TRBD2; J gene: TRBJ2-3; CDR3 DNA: TGTGCCAGCAGCCAATTGAGGACTAGAGGGGCAGATACGCAGTATTTT; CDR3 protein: CASSQLRTRGADTQYF
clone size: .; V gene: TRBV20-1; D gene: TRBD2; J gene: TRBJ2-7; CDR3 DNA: TGCAGGGGGACTAGCTCCTACGAGCAGTACTTC; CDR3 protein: CRGTSSYEQYF
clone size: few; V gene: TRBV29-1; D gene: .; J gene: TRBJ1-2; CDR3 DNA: TGCAGCGTTGATGAGAAAGGGGGCTACACCTTC; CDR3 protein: CSVDEKGGYTF
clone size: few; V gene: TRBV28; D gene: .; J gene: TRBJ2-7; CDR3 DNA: TGTGCCAGCAGTTTATTAGGTAGGGGTGCTTATTCCTACGAGCAGTACTTC; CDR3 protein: CASSLLGRGAYSYEQYF
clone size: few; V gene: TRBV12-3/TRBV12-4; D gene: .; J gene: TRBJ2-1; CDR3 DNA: TGTGCCAGCAGTTTCGTGGTGGGGGTTTCCTACAATGAGCAGTTCTTC; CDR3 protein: CASSFVVGVSYNEQFF
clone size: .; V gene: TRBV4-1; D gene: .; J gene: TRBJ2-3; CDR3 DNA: TGCGCCAGCAGCCAAGATGGTACAGACACAGATACGCAGTATTTT; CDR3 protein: CASSQDGTDTDTQYF
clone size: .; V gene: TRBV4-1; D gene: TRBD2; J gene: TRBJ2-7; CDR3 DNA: TGCGCCAGCAGCCAAGATATGGTTAGCGGGAGGGCCAAGGCAAGCATCTCCTACGAGCAGTACTTC; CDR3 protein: CASSQDMVSGRAKASISYEQYF
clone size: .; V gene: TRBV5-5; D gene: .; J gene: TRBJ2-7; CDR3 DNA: TGTGCCAGCAGCCGGAAGGGGGACACCAACGAGCAGTACTTC; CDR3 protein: CASSRKGDTNEQYF
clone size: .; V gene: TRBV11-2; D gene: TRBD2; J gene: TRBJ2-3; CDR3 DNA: TGTGCCAGCAGCTTAGAGGCTACCCAGCGGGAGGTAACAGATACGCAGTATTTT; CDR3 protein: CASSLEATQREVTDTQYF
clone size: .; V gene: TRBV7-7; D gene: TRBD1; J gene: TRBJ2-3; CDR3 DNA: TGTGCTAGCAGCTTATCGGCAGGGGGATTGGATACGCAGTATTTT; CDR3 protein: CASSLSAGGLDTQYF
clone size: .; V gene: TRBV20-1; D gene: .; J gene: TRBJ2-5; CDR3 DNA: TGCAGTGCTGTCCAGAAGTCCGGGACCCAGTACTTC; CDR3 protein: CSAVQKSGTQYF
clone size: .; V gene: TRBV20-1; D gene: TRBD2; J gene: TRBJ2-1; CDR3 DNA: TGCAGTGCTAGAGATCCCCTAGCGGGGGGCACCTACAATGAGCAGTTCTTC; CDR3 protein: CSARDPLAGGTYNEQFF
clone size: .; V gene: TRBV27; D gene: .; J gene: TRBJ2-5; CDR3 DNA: TGCGCCAGCAGTTTATATGGGGGTCTCCAAGAGACCCAGTACTTC; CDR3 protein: CASSLYGGLQETQYF
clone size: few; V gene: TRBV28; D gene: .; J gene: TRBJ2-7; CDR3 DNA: TGTGCCAGCAGTTTGCTCACCTACGAGCAGTACTTC; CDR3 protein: CASSLLTYEQYF
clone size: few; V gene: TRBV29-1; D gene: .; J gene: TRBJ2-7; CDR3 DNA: TGCAGCGTTGGGGTAGGCAGTTACCAATTCTACGAGCAGTACTTC; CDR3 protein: CSVGVGSYQFYEQYF
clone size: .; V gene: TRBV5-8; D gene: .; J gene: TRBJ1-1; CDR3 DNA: TGTGCCAGCAGCCCAGGACAGTCCTTGAACACTGAAGCTTTCTTT; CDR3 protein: CASSPGQSLNTEAFF
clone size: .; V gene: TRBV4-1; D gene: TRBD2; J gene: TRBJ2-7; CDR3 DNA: TGCGCCAGCAGCCCGAGTAGCGGGAGGTCGGTCGGGCAGTACTTC; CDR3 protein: CASSPSSGRSVGQYF
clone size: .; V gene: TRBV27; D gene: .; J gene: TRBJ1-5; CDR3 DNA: TGTGCCAGCAGCCCAGGGACCTCTAGCAATCAGCCCCAGCATTTT; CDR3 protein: CASSPGTSSNQPQHF
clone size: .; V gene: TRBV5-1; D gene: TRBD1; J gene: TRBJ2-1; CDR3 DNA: TGCGCCAGCAGCATAACGGGGACAGGGAACGGGGATGAGCAGTTCTTC; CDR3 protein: CASSITGTGNGDEQFF
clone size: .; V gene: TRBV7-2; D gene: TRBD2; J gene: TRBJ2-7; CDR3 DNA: TGTGCCAGCAGCGGAGCGGGGGTACTCACCTACGAGCAGTACTTC; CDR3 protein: CASSGAGVLTYEQYF
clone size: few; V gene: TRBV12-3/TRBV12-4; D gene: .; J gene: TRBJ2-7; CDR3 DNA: TGTGCCAGCAGGATAGCGTCAGAGAGATATATCGAGCAGTACTTC; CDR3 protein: CASRIASERYIEQYF
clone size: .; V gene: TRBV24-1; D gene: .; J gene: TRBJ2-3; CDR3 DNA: TGTGCCACCAGTGATTTTTTGGGCCAGGGTGAGGCAGATACGCAGTATTTT; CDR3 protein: CATSDFLGQGEADTQYF
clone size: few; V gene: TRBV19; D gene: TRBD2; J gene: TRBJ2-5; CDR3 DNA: TGTGCCAGTGCAGCCAGCGGGGACGAAGGGACCCAGTACTTC; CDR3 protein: CASAASGDEGTQYF
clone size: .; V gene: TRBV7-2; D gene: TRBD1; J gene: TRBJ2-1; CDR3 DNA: TGTGCCAGTACTCGACAGGGGAGTTACAATGAGCAGTTCTTC; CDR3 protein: CASTRQGSYNEQFF
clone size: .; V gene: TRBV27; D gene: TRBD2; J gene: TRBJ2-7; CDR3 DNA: TGTGCCAGCAGTTTATGGCCCCCGGGAGGAAGGAAGAACGAGCAGTACTTC; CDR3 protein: CASSLWPPGGRKNEQYF
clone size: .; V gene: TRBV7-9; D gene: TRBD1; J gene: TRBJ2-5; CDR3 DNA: TGTGCCAGCAGCTTGGTACAGGGGGCAGAGACCCAGTACTTC; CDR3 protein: CASSLVQGAETQYF
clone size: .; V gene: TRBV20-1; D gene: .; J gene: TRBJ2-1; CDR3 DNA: TGCAGTGCTATGGCGGGTTCCCCTCCCGGAGAGCAGTTCTTC; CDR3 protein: CSAMAGSPPGEQFF